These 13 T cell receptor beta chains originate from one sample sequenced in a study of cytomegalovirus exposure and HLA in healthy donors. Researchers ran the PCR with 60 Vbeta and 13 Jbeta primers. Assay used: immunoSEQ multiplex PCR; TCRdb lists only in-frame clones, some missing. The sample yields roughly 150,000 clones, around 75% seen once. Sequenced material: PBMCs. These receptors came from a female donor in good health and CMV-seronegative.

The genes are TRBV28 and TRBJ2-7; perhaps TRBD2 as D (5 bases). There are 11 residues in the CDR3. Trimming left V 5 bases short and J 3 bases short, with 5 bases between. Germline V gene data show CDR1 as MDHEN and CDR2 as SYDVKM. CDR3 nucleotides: TGTGCCAGCAGTGAGGGCTACGAGCAGTACTTC. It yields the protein CASSEGYEQYF.

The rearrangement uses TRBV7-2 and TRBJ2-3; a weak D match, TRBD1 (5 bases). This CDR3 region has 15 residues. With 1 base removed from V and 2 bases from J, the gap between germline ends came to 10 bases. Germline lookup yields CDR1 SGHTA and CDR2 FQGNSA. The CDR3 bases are TGTGCCAGCAGCTTAGGGGTAGGGGACACAGATACGCAGTATTTT. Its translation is CASSLGVGDTDTQYF.

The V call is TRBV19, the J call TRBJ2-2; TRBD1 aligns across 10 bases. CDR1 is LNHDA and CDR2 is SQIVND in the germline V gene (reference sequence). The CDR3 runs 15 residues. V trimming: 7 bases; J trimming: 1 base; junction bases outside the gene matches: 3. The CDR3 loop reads CASMRTGGNTGELFF. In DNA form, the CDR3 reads TGTGCCAGTATGCGGACAGGGGGGAACACCGGGGAGCTGTTTTTT.

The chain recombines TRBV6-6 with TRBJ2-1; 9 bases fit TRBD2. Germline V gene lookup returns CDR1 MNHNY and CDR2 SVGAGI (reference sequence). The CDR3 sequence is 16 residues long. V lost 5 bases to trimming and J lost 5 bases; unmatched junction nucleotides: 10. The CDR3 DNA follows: TGTGCCAGCAGTAAGGCGGGGGGGCCGGGGGACAATGAGCAGTTCTTC. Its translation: CASSKAGGPGDNEQFF.

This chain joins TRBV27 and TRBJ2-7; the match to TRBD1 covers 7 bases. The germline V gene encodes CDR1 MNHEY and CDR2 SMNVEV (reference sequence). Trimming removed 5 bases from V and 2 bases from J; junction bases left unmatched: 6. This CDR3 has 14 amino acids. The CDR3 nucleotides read TGTGCCAGCAGTCTGACAGGGTCGGCCTACGAGCAGTACTTC. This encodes CASSLTGSAYEQYF.

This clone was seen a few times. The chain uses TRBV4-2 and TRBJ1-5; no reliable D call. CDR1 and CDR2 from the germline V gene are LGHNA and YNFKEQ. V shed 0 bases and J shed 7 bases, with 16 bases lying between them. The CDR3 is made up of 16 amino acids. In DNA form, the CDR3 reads TGTGCCAGCAGCCAAGAAGGTCTGTCGGGTAACCAGCCCCAGCATTTT. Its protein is CASSQEGLSGNQPQHF.

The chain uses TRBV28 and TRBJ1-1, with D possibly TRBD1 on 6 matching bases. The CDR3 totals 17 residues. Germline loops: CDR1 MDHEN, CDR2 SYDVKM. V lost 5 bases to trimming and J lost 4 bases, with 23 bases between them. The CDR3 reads CASSLGGGAQTRTEAFF. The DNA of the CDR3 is TGTGCCAGCAGTCTAGGCGGGGGGGCTCAAACCCGCACTGAAGCTTTCTTT.

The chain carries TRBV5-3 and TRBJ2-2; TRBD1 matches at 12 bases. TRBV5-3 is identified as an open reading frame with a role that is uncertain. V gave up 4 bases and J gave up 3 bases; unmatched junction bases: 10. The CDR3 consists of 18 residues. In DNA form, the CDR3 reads TGTGCCAGAAGCCCTGGCCGGGACAGGGGGCTTGACACCGGGGAGCTGTTTTTT. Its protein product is CARSPGRDRGLDTGELFF.

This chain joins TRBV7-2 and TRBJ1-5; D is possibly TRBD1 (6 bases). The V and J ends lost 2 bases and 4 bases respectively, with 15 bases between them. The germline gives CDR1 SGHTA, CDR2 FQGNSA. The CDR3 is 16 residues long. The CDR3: CASSLSTSGTNQPQHF. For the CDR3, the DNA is TGTGCCAGCAGCTTAAGCACCTCCGGGACAAATCAGCCCCAGCATTTT.

The CDR3 loop reads CASSFRDNPSEQYF. The CDR3 DNA is TGTGCCAGCAGCTTCCGGGACAACCCTTCCGAGCAGTACTTC. The V gene is TRBV7-2, the J gene TRBJ2-7; D perhaps matches TRBD1 (6 bases). Germline CDR1 SGHTA, CDR2 FQGNSA. Trimming removed 3 bases from V and 6 bases from J, with 15 bases in between. CDR3 length: 14 amino acids.

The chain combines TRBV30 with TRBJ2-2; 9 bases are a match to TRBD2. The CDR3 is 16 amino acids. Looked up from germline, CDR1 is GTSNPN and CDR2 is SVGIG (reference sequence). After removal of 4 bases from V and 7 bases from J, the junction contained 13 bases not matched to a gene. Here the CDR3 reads CAWNPAGGRSIGELFF. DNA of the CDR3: TGTGCCTGGAATCCAGCGGGAGGCCGTAGTATCGGGGAGCTGTTTTTT.

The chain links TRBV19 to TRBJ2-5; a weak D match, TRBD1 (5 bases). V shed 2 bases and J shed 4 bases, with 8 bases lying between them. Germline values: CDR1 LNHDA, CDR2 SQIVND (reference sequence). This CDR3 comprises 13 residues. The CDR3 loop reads CASSIIGVETQYF. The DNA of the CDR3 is TGTGCCAGTAGTATAATAGGGGTAGAGACCCAGTACTTC.

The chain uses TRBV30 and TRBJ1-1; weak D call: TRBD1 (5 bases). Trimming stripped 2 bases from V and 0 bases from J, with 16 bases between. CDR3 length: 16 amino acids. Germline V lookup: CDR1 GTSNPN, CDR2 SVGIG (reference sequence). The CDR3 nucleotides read TGTGCCTGGAGTTCCCGACAGCCGCACCTGAACACTGAAGCTTTCTTT. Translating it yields CAWSSRQPHLNTEAFF.